This T cell receptor beta chain was sequenced for a study of T cells in Graves' hyperthyroidism and ophthalmopathy. TCR beta CDR3 region amplification was performed from RNA transcripts. Researchers ran a first-round RT-PCR on the TCR CDR3 using the HTBI primer set. TCRdb recomputed calls from the multiplex PCR reads with MiXCR, one row per CDR3 protein. The sample has over 500,000 distinct CDR3 sequences; 15% to 20% are singletons. This clonotype was recorded many times. The germline gives CDR1 KGHSH, CDR2 LQKENI. Trimming left V 3 bases short and J 6 bases short, with 8 bases between. The CDR3 is 13 residues long.

Sequencing was performed on blood. The receptor was isolated from a woman between 25 and 40 years old with Graves' ophthalmopathy. The chain joins TRBV18 to TRBJ2-2; no reliable D call. In DNA, the CDR3 is TGTGCCAGCTCACCGAAGGAGTCCGGGGAGCTGTTTTTT. Its protein product is CASSPKESGELFF. The variable domain in full, completed from reference TRBV18 and TRBJ2-2, reads NAGVMQNPRHLVRRRGQEARLRCSPMKGHSHVYWYRQLPEEGLKFMVYLQKENIIDESGMPKERFSAEFPKEGPSILRIQQVVRGDSAAYFCASSPKESGELFFGEGSRLTVL.